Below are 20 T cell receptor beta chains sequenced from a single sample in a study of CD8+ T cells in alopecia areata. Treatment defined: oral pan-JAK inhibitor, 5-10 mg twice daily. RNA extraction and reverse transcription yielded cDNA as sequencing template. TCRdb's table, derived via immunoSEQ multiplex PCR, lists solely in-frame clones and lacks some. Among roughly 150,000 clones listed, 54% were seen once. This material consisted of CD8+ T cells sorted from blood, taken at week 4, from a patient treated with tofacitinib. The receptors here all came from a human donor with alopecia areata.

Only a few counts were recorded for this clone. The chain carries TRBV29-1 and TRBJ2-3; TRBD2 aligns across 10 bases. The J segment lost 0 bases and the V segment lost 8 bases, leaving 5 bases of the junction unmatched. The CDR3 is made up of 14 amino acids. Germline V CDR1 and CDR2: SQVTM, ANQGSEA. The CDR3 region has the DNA TGCAGCTTTAGCGGGGGGATAAGCACAGATACGCAGTATTTT. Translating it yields CSFSGGISTDTQYF.

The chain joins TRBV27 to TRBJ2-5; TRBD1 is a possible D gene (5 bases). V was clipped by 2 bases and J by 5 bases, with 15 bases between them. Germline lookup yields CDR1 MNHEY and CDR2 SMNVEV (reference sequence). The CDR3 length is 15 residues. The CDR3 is CASSLSGQGAETQYF. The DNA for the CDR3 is TGTGCCAGCAGTTTAAGTGGGCAGGGTGCGGAGACCCAGTACTTC.

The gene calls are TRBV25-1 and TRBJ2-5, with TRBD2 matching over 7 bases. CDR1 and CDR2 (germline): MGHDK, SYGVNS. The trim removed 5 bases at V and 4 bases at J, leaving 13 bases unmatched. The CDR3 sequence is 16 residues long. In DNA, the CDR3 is TGTGCCAGCAGTTCCCATACCGGGGAGGGCCCAGAGACCCAGTACTTC. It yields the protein CASSSHTGEGPETQYF.

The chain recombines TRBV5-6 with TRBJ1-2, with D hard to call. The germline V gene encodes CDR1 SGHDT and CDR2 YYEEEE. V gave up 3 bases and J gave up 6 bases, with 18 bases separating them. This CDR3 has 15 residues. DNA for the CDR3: TGTGCCAGCAGCTATGATGGTGGAGGAACGGATGGCTACACCTTC. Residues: CASSYDGGGTDGYTF.

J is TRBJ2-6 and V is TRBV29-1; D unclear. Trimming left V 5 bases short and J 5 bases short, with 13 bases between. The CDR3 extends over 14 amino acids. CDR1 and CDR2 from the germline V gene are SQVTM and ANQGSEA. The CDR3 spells CSVLPRVWANVLTF. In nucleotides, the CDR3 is TGCAGCGTTCTACCTCGTGTATGGGCCAACGTCCTGACTTTC.

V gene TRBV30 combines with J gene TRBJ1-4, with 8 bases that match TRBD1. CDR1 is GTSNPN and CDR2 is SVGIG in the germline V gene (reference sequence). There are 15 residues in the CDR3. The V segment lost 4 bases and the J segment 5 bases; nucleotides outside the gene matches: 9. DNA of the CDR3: TGTGCCTGGATGTCGCAGGGGGCACAAAATGAAAAACTGTTTTTT. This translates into CAWMSQGAQNEKLFF.

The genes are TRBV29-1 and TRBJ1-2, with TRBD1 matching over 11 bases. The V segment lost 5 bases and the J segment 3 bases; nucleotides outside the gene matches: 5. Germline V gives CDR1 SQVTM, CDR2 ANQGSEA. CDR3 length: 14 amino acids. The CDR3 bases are TGCAGCGTTATTGGACAGGGGGCATACTATGGCTACACCTTC. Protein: CSVIGQGAYYGYTF.

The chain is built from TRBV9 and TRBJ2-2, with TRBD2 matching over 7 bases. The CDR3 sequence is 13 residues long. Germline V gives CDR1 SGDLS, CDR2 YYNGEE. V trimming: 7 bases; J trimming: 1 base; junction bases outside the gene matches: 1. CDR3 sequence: CASASGNTGELFF. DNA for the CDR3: TGTGCCAGCGCTAGCGGGAACACCGGGGAGCTGTTTTTT.

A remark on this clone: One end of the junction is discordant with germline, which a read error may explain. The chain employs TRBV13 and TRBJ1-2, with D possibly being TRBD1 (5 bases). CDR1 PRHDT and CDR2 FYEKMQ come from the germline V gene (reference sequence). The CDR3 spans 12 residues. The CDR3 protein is CASSIGTYGYTF. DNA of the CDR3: TGTGCCAGCAGCATAGGGACCTATGGCTACACCTTC.

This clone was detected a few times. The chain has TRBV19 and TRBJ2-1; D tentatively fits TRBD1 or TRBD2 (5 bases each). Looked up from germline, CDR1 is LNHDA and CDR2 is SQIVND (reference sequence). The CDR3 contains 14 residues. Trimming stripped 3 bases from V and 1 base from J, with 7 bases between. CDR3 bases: TGTGCCAGTAGTATTTGGGGGTCCTACAATGAGCAGTTCTTC. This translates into CASSIWGSYNEQFF.

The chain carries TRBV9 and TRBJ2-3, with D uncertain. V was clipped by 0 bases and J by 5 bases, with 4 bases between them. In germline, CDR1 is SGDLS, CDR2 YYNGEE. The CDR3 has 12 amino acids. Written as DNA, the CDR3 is TGTGCCAGCAGCGTAGGTGAAGATACGCAGTATTTT. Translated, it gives CASSVGEDTQYF.

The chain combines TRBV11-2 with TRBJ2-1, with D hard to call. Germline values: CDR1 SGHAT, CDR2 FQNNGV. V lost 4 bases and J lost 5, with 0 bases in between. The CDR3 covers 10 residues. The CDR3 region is CASSYNEQFF. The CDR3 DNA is TGTGCCAGCAGCTACAATGAGCAGTTCTTC. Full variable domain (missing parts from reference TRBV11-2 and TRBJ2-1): EAGVAQSPRYKIIEKRQSVAFWCNPISGHATLYWYQQILGQGPKLLIQFQNNGVVDDSQLPKDRFSAERLKGVDSTLKIQPAKLEDSAVYLCASSYNEQFFGPGTRLTVL.

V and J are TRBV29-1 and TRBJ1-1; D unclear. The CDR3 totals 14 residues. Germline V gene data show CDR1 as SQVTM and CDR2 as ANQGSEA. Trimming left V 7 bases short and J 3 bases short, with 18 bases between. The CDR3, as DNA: TGCAGCGGCGCACCGGGAGGCGCGTACACTGAAGCTTTCTTT. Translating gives CSGAPGGAYTEAFF.

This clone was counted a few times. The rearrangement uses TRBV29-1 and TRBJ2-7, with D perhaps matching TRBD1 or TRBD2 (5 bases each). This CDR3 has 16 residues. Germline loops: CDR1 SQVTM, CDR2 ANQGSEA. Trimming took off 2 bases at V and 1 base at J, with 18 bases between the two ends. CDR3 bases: TGCAGCGTTGAAATTGTGGGGCACGGGACGTCCTACGAGCAGTACTTC. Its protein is CSVEIVGHGTSYEQYF.

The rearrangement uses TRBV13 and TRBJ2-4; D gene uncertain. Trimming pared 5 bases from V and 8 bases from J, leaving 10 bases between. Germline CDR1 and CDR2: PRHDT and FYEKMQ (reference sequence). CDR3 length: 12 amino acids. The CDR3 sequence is CASSHLGDIQYF. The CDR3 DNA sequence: TGTGCCAGCAGCCACCTTGGAGACATTCAGTACTTC.

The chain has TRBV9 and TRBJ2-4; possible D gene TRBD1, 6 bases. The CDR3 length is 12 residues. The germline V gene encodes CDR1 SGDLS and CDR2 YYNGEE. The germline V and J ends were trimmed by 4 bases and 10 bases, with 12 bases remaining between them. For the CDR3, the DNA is TGTGCCAGCAGCCCACTTAGGGGGATTCAGTACTTC. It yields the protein CASSPLRGIQYF.

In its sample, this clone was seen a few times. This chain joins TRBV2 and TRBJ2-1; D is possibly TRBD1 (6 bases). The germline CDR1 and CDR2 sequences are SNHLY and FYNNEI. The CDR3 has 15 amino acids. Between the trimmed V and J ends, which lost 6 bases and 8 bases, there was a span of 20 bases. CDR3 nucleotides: TGTGCCAGCAGCATTGAGGGGGACACAGGCGATGAGCAGTTCTTC. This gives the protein CASSIEGDTGDEQFF.

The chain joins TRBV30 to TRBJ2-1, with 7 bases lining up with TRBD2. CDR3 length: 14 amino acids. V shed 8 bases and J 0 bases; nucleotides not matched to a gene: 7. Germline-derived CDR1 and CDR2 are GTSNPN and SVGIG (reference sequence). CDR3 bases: TGTGCCGGCCAAGCGGGGAGCTCCTACAATGAGCAGTTCTTC. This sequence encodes CAGQAGSSYNEQFF. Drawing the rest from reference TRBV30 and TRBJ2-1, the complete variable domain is SQTIHQWPATLVQPVGSPLSLECTVEGTSNPNLYWYRQAAGRGLQLLFYSVGIGQISSEVPQNLSASRPQDRQFILSSKKLLLSDSGFYLCAGQAGSSYNEQFFGPGTRLTVL.

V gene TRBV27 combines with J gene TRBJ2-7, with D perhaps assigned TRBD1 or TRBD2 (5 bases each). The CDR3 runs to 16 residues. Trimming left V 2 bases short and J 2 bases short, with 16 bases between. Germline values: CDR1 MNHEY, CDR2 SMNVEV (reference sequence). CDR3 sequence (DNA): TGTGCCAGCAGTTTAAGCTCCGGGACGAGAGCCTACGAGCAGTACTTC. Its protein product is CASSLSSGTRAYEQYF.

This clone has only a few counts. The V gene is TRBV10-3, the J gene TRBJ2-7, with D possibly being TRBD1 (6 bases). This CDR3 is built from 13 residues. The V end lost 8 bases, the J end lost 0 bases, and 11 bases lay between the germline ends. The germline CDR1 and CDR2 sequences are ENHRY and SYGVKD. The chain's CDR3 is CAIGDKSSYEQYF. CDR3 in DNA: TGTGCCATCGGGGACAAGAGCTCCTACGAGCAGTACTTC.